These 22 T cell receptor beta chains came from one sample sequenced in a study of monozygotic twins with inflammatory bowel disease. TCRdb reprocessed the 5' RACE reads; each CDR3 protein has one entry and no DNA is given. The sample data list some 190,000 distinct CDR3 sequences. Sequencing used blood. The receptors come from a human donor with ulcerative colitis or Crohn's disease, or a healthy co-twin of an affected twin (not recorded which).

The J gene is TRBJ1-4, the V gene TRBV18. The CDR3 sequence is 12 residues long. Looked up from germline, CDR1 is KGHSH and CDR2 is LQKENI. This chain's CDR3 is CASSLQNEKLFF.

Here the CDR3 reads CASSLAGWTNEKLFF. The chain uses TRBV7-8 and TRBJ1-4. Germline V gene lookup returns CDR1 SGHVS and CDR2 FQNEAQ. The CDR3 is made up of 15 amino acids.

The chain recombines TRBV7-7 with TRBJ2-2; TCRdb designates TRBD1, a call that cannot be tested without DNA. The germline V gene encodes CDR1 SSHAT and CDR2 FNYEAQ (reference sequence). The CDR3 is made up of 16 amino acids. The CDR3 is CASSPHDRSDTGELFF.

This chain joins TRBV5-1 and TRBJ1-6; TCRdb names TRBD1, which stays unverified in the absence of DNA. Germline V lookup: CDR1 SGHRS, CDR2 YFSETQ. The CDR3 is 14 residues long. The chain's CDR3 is CASSEGVENSPLHF.

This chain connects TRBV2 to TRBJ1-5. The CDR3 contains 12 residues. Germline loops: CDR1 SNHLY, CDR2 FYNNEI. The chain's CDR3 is CVSSVGLGPQHF.

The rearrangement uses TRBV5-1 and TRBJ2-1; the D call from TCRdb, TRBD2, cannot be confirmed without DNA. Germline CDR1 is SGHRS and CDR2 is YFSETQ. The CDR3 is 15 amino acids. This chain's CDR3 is CASSLIVAGVNEQFF.

The chain's CDR3 is CASSLQQGAYEQYF. The rearrangement joins TRBV12-3 or TRBV12-4 to TRBJ2-7; without DNA, the TCRdb call of TRBD2 cannot be checked. The CDR3 has 14 residues.

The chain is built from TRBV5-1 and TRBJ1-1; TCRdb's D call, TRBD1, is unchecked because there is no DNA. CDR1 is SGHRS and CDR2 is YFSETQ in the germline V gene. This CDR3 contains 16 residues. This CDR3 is CASSSTGLIGGTEAFF.

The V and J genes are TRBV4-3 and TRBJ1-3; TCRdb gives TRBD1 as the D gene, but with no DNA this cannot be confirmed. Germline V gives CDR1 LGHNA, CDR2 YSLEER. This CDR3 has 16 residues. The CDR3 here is CASSQKLTGEGNTIYF.

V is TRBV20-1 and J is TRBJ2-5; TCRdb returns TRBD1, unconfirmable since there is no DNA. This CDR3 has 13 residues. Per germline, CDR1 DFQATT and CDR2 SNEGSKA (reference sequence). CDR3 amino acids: CSVPGGARETQYF.

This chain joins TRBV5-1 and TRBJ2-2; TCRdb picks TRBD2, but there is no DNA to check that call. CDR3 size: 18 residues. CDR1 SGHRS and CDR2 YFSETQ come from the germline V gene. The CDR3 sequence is CASSLYPLAGDNTGELFF. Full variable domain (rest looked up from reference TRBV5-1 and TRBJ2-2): KAGVTQTPRYLIKTRGQQVTLSCSPISGHRSVSWYQQTPGQGLQFLFEYFSETQRNKGNFPGRFSGRQFSNSRSEMNVSTLELGDSALYLCASSLYPLAGDNTGELFFGEGSRLTVL.

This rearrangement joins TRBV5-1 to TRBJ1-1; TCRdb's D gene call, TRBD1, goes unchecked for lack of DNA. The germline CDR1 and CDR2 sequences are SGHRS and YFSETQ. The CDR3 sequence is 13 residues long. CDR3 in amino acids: CASTGGKSGEAFF.

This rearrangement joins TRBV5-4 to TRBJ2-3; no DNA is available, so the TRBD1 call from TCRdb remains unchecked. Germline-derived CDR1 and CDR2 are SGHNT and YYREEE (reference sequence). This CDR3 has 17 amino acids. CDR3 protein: CASSPKSPGAIGDTQYF.

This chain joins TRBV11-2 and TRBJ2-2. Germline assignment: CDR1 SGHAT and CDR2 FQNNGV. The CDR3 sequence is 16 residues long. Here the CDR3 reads CASSGWSLRGTGELFF.

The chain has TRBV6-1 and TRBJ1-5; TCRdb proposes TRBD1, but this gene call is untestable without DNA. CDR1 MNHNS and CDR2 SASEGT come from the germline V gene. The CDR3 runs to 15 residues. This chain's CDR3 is CASSRGGQSNQPQHF.

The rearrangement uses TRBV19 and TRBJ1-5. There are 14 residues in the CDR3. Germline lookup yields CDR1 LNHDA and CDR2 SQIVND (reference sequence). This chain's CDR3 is CASSERDRNQPQHF.

CDR3 protein: CASSQDSSGGLTQYF. This chain connects TRBV4-2 to TRBJ2-5; TCRdb proposes TRBD2, but this gene call is untestable without DNA. Germline V gene data show CDR1 as LGHNA and CDR2 as YNFKEQ. The CDR3 extends over 15 amino acids.

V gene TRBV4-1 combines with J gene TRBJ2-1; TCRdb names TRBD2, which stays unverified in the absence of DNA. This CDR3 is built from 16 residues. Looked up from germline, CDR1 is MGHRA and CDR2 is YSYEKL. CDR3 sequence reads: CASSQAPGLSNNEQFF.

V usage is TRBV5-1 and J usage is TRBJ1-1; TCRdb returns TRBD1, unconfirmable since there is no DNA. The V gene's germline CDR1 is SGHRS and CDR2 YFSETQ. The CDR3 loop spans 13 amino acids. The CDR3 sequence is CASTLGQGTEAFF.

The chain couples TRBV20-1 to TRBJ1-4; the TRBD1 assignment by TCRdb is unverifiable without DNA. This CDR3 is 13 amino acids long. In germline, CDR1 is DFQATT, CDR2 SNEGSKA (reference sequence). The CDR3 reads CSASGTGDEKLFF.

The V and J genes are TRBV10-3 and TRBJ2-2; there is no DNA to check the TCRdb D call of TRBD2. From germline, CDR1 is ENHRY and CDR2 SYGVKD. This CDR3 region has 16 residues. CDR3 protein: CAISSRWDMDTGELFF.

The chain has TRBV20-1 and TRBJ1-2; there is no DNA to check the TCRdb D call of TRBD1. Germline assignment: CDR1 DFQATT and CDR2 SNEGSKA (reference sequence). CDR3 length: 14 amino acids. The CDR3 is CSASEGGANYGYTF.